This TCR beta chain was observed in a study of early T cells in non-severe SARS-CoV-2 infection. The overall study: RNA in bulk from unsorted whole blood was sequenced, and chains were unpaired.

This clonotype was seen at least ten times. Its antigen is not identified. Each cDNA molecule carried a unique molecular identifier. TCRdb processed the 5' RACE reads anew with MiXCR; each CDR3 protein has one entry. Of about 26,000 distinct CDR3 sequences listed, about 4.8% are singletons. Germline lookup yields CDR1 MGHRA and CDR2 YSYEKL. V lost 2 bases to trimming and J lost 2 bases, with 13 bases between them. CDR3 size: 16 residues. Overall study results and limits: VDJdb matches were skewed toward anti-spike CD8 T cell responses.

The J gene is TRBJ2-1, the V gene TRBV4-1, with D uncertain. The TCR sequence derives from an adult who was a healthcare worker with PCR-confirmed SARS-CoV-2 infection or an uninfected control (not recorded which). Sequencing was done on a sample of whole blood. The CDR3 loop reads CASSQPRTSPYNEQFF. The CDR3 DNA is TGCGCCAGCAGCCAACCCCGGACGTCTCCCTACAATGAGCAGTTCTTC.